This entry lists 8 T cell receptor beta chains sequenced from one sample in a study of radiotherapy plus CTLA-4 blockade in lung cancer. Using immunoSEQ multiplex PCR, the repertoire was profiled, and TCRdb retains in-frame clones only, with some absent. The sample contains tens of thousands of clones, around four fifths of which appear only once. Sequencing was performed on peripheral blood, taken from a patient treated with radiotherapy plus ipilimumab. These receptors came from a human donor with non-small cell lung cancer who had a partial response to radiotherapy plus ipilimumab.

This rearrangement joins TRBV5-1 to TRBJ2-7, with D perhaps TRBD1 (6 bases). V shed 0 bases and J shed 3 bases, with 10 bases lying between them. Germline V gene sequence: CDR1 SGHRS, CDR2 YFSETQ. This CDR3 is built from 14 residues. CDR3 loop: CASSLEGRGYEQYF. In DNA form, the CDR3 reads TGCGCCAGCAGCTTGGAGGGCAGGGGCTACGAGCAGTACTTC.

The chain combines TRBV21-1 with TRBJ2-7; the table assigns TRBD1, which was not confirmed against the DNA. TRBV21-1 is noted as a pseudogene. CDR3 length: 14 residues. CDR3 DNA sequence: TGTGCCAGCAGCAAAGACAGGGGGTCATACGAGCAGTACTTC. Its translation: CASSKDRGSYEQYF.

This chain uses TRBV19 with TRBJ2-1; a possible D gene is TRBD1 (5 bases). The CDR3 spans 16 residues. CDR1 is LNHDA, CDR2 SQIVND, per germline (reference sequence). V lost 6 bases and J lost 2, with 17 bases in between. The CDR3 nucleotides are TGTGCCAGTAGGACGACCAGTGGGGCAACCTACAATGAGCAGTTCTTC. Its protein product is CASRTTSGATYNEQFF.

The rearrangement links TRBV2 to TRBJ2-2; 9 positions match TRBD1. Trimming took 8 bases from V and 0 from J; bases not matched to a gene: 4. CDR1 and CDR2 from the germline V gene are SNHLY and FYNNEI. CDR3 length equals 15 residues. The CDR3 protein is CASQQGASNTGELFF. For the CDR3, the DNA is TGTGCCAGCCAACAGGGGGCCTCGAACACCGGGGAGCTGTTTTTT.

This chain joins TRBV12-2 and TRBJ1-1; the tabulated D call, TRBD1, remains unverified against the DNA. TRBV12-2 is designated a pseudogene. The CDR3 is 16 amino acids. The CDR3 DNA reads TGTGCAAGTCGCTTACTCCACAGGGCGGTGAACACTGAAGCTTTCTTT. It encodes CASRLLHRAVNTEAFF.

This chain uses TRBV7-2 with TRBJ2-7; 10 bases align to TRBD2. This CDR3 is 14 amino acids long. The ends lost 5 bases at V and 6 bases at J; junction bases unmatched: 7. Germline V gene lookup returns CDR1 SGHTA and CDR2 FQGNSA. CDR3 sequence: CASSLKRGGGEQYF. The CDR3 DNA is TGTGCCAGCAGCCTAAAGCGGGGGGGCGGCGAGCAGTACTTC.

This chain joins TRBV19 and TRBJ2-3; 9 nucleotides line up with TRBD1. Germline loops: CDR1 LNHDA, CDR2 SQIVND (reference sequence). This CDR3 is built from 16 residues. The J segment lost 3 bases and the V segment lost 6 bases, leaving 10 bases of the junction unmatched. The CDR3 here is CASSPRRDRATDTQYF. CDR3 in DNA: TGTGCCAGTAGCCCCAGGCGGGACAGGGCAACAGATACGCAGTATTTT.

The chain is built from TRBV7-3 and TRBJ1-1; D is possibly TRBD1 (5 bases). Trimming cost V 1 base and J 3 bases, with 12 bases left between them. Per the germline V gene, CDR1 is SGHTA and CDR2 is FQGTGA. This CDR3 comprises 15 residues. The CDR3 DNA reads TGTGCCAGCAGCTTAATGGGGGGGAAGGACACTGAAGCTTTCTTT. The encoded protein is CASSLMGGKDTEAFF.